These 30 T cell receptor beta chains came from one sample sequenced in a study of blood T cell repertoires in COVID-19. Sequencing was performed with immunoSEQ multiplex PCR; in TCRdb, only in-frame clones are kept and a portion is missing. This table has 200,000 to 250,000 clones, 83% appearing once. Material: PBMCs or T cells enriched from blood (not recorded which). These receptors were taken from a woman between 45 and 60 years old who had been exposed to COVID-19.

The chain combines TRBV12-3 or TRBV12-4 with TRBJ2-7; D gene unclear. The CDR3 loop spans 13 amino acids. V shed 3 bases and J shed 2 bases, with 8 bases lying between them. The CDR3 coding sequence is TGTGCCAGCAGTTTCCGGTTTCCCTACGAGCAGTACTTC. It encodes CASSFRFPYEQYF.

The V gene is TRBV28, the J gene TRBJ1-5; D gene uncertain. Germline lookup yields CDR1 MDHEN and CDR2 SYDVKM. The CDR3 consists of 13 residues. Trimming stripped 10 bases from V and 2 bases from J, with 12 bases between. This CDR3 is CATRGGGNQPQHF. The CDR3 region has the DNA TGTGCCACCCGGGGAGGCGGCAATCAGCCCCAGCATTTT.

This clone was seen only once. CDR3 bases: TGCGCCAGCAGCCAAGAGTGGGACTTACTCTACGAGCAGTACTTC. Protein: CASSQEWDLLYEQYF. This chain uses TRBV4-3 with TRBJ2-7; D is perhaps TRBD2 (6 bases). Germline CDR1 is LGHNA and CDR2 is YSLEER. Trimming removed 0 bases at V and 3 bases at J, with 12 bases between. The CDR3 runs to 15 residues.

V gene TRBV7-2 combines with J gene TRBJ2-1; no clear D gene. Germline V gene lookup returns CDR1 SGHTA and CDR2 FQGNSA. CDR3 length: 13 residues. V dropped 0 bases and J dropped 10 bases, with 10 bases sitting between them. CDR3 region: CASSLAVTLEQFF. CDR3 coding DNA: TGTGCCAGCAGCTTAGCGGTAACTCTAGAGCAGTTCTTC.

This clone was observed a single time. The CDR3 region is CASSQDRQSGANVLTF. CDR3 bases: TGCGCCAGCAGCCAAGATCGACAATCTGGGGCCAACGTCCTGACTTTC. The V and J genes are TRBV4-1 and TRBJ2-6; D unresolved. This CDR3 is built from 16 residues. Per the germline V gene, CDR1 is MGHRA and CDR2 is YSYEKL. The V gene lost 0 bases and the J gene lost 1 base, with 7 bases spanning the gap.

This clone was observed a single time. This chain joins TRBV5-4 and TRBJ1-2; D is uncertain. This CDR3 comprises 13 residues. The V end lost 6 bases, the J end lost 4 bases, and 13 bases lay between the germline ends. Looked up from germline, CDR1 is SGHNT and CDR2 is YYREEE (reference sequence). Here the CDR3 DNA reads TGTGCCAGCACTTTACAGCCAGGCTATGGCTACACCTTC. Translated: CASTLQPGYGYTF. Complete variable domain (other parts from reference TRBV5-4 and TRBJ1-2): ETGVTQSPTHLIKTRGQQVTLRCSSQSGHNTVSWYQQALGQGPQFIFQYYREEENGRGNFPPRFSGLQFPNYSSELNVNALELDDSALYLCASTLQPGYGYTFGSGTRLTVV.

The DNA for the CDR3 is TGTGCCAGCTCACCTTTGGGGCTGGATTATGGCTACACCTTC. This sequence encodes CASSPLGLDYGYTF. The chain is built from TRBV18 and TRBJ1-2; D possibly corresponds to TRBD1 (5 bases). Trimming cost V 3 bases and J 5 bases, with 13 bases left between them. The CDR3 runs 14 residues. CDR1 is KGHSH and CDR2 is LQKENI in the germline V gene. The whole variable domain, filled in from reference TRBV18 and TRBJ1-2, reads NAGVMQNPRHLVRRRGQEARLRCSPMKGHSHVYWYRQLPEEGLKFMVYLQKENIIDESGMPKERFSAEFPKEGPSILRIQQVVRGDSAAYFCASSPLGLDYGYTFGSGTRLTVV.

The chain has TRBV5-4 and TRBJ1-6; D unresolved. The CDR3 runs to 12 residues. Trimming took 3 bases from V and 7 from J, leaving 5 bases between them. Germline V CDR1 and CDR2: SGHNT, YYREEE (reference sequence). The CDR3 nucleotides read TGTGCCAGCAGCTCTCTGAATTCACCCCTCCACTTT. Protein product: CASSSLNSPLHF.

Remarks on this clone: This same CDR3 is encoded by further DNA sequences in the sample. The chain uses TRBV18 and TRBJ1-2, with a tentative D call TRBD1 (5 bases). Trimming shortened V by 3 bases and J by 6 bases, and 11 bases separated the two germline ends. Germline CDR1 reads KGHSH; CDR2 reads LQKENI. The CDR3 is 13 residues long. The CDR3 sequence is CASSPGRGDGYTF. DNA for the CDR3: TGTGCCAGCTCACCCGGGAGGGGTGATGGCTACACCTTC. The variable domain in full, with the rest retrieved from reference TRBV18 and TRBJ1-2, is NAGVMQNPRHLVRRRGQEARLRCSPMKGHSHVYWYRQLPEEGLKFMVYLQKENIIDESGMPKERFSAEFPKEGPSILRIQQVVRGDSAAYFCASSPGRGDGYTFGSGTRLTVV.

The chain joins TRBV5-1 to TRBJ2-3, with TRBD2 matching 10 bases. The J segment lost 2 bases and the V segment lost 5 bases, leaving 8 bases of the junction unmatched. Per germline, CDR1 SGHRS and CDR2 YFSETQ. The CDR3 runs to 16 residues. In DNA form, the CDR3 reads TGCGCCAGCAGGCCGGGACTAGCGAGATTCACAGATACGCAGTATTTT. Translating it yields CASRPGLARFTDTQYF.

This clone turned up a few times. This chain links TRBV2 with TRBJ2-5; 7 bases are shared with TRBD1. J lost 1 base, V lost 3 bases, and 11 bases had no gene match. Germline lookup yields CDR1 SNHLY and CDR2 FYNNEI. The CDR3 sequence is 17 residues long. The CDR3 loop is CASSDVRDSIIQETQYF. DNA of the CDR3: TGTGCCAGCAGTGACGTCCGGGACAGTATAATCCAAGAGACCCAGTACTTC.

The chain combines TRBV20-1 with TRBJ1-1, with D maybe TRBD1 (6 bases). Germline CDR1 and CDR2: DFQATT and SNEGSKA (reference sequence). V was shortened by 7 bases and J by 7 bases, with 19 bases between the two germline ends. The CDR3 extends over 13 amino acids. The CDR3 region has the DNA TGCAGTGTTAGTGGGGGCGGGGTGGGTGAAGCTTTCTTT. It is translated as CSVSGGGVGEAFF.

The rearrangement links TRBV5-1 to TRBJ1-2; 7 positions match TRBD1. The length of the CDR3 is 16 residues. Losses at the gene ends were 0 bases for V and 2 bases for J; bases not matched to a gene: 7. Germline CDR1 is SGHRS and CDR2 is YFSETQ. Here the CDR3 DNA reads TGCGCCAGCAGCTTGGCCCAGGGGGGCCTAAACTATGGCTACACCTTC. Translated: CASSLAQGGLNYGYTF.

The V gene is TRBV6-5, the J gene TRBJ1-2, with D unresolved. The germline CDR1 and CDR2 sequences are MNHEY and SVGAGI. This CDR3 contains 12 residues. The germline V and J ends were trimmed by 5 bases and 7 bases, with 11 bases remaining between them. The DNA for the CDR3 is TGTGCCAGCAGTCTACGGGTAGGTGGCTACACCTTC. Amino acid sequence: CASSLRVGGYTF.

The chain joins TRBV7-9 to TRBJ1-1; no clear D. The length of the CDR3 is 15 residues. Germline V CDR1 and CDR2: SEHNR, FQNEAQ (reference sequence). Trimming took off 1 base at V and 10 bases at J, with 19 bases between the two ends. CDR3 DNA: TGTGCCAGCAGCTTAGTGGACCGAGACGGGGTAGGAGCTTTCTTT. Translated: CASSLVDRDGVGAFF.

This clone appeared a single time. In nucleotides, the CDR3 is TGTGCCAGCAGCCCGACCTCCGGGACAGGGGACTACGAGCAGTACTTC. This translates into CASSPTSGTGDYEQYF. The chain couples TRBV5-4 to TRBJ2-7, with 10 positions matching TRBD1. The V and J ends lost 4 bases and 3 bases, in that order; junction bases with no gene match: 10. The V gene's germline CDR1 is SGHNT and CDR2 YYREEE (reference sequence). The CDR3 is made up of 16 amino acids.

This clone was counted between two and nine times. The chain employs TRBV5-1 and TRBJ1-2; D is perhaps TRBD1 (6 bases). Germline V gene lookup returns CDR1 SGHRS and CDR2 YFSETQ. The CDR3 sequence is 14 residues long. V was pared by 0 bases and J by 6 bases, with 12 bases between. The CDR3 loop reads CASSLDRVTHGYTF. CDR3 DNA: TGCGCCAGCAGCTTGGACAGGGTAACTCATGGCTACACCTTC.

The chain recombines TRBV5-6 with TRBJ2-5; 8 bases agree with TRBD1. The CDR3 spans 17 residues. Germline-derived CDR1 and CDR2 are SGHDT and YYEEEE. J gave up 4 bases and V 0 bases, and 11 bases lay outside the gene matches. This CDR3 reads CASSLGVRGPDRETQYF. The CDR3 DNA reads TGTGCCAGCAGCTTGGGGGTCAGGGGGCCGGATCGAGAGACCCAGTACTTC.

The sample holds a few counts of this clone. DNA for the CDR3: TGCGCCAGCAGCCTGCAAGTCGACTATACCGGGGAGCTGTTTTTT. Amino acids: CASSLQVDYTGELFF. The chain is built from TRBV5-1 and TRBJ2-2, with a tentative D call TRBD2 (5 bases). CDR1 and CDR2 (germline): SGHRS, YFSETQ. The CDR3 length is 15 residues. V shed 4 bases and J shed 5 bases, with 15 bases lying between them.

Here the CDR3 reads CASSGTEDGYTF. DNA for the CDR3: TGCGCCAGCAGCGGGACAGAGGATGGCTACACCTTC. J is TRBJ1-2 and V is TRBV5-1, with 7 bases lining up with TRBD1. V lost 4 bases to trimming and J lost 6 bases; unmatched junction nucleotides: 3. The CDR3 extends over 12 amino acids. The germline gives CDR1 SGHRS, CDR2 YFSETQ.

The rearrangement links TRBV5-1 to TRBJ2-7; weak D call: TRBD2 (6 bases). V was pared by 4 bases and J by 4 bases, with 24 bases between. Germline V gene sequence: CDR1 SGHRS, CDR2 YFSETQ. This CDR3 contains 17 residues. The DNA of the CDR3 is TGCGCCAGCAGCGCCAGTAAATCCCGGGACTTGGATTACGAGCAGTACTTC. This gives the protein CASSASKSRDLDYEQYF.

This chain links TRBV7-9 with TRBJ1-1, with D uncertain. Trimming took off 5 bases at V and 5 bases at J, with 6 bases between the two ends. Germline CDR1 and CDR2: SEHNR and FQNEAQ (reference sequence). The CDR3 is 11 amino acids. CDR3 loop: CASSLMTEAFF. CDR3 bases: TGTGCCAGCAGCCTAATGACTGAAGCTTTCTTT.

The V and J genes are TRBV7-9 and TRBJ1-1; D remains ambiguous. V shed 8 bases and J shed 0 bases, with 10 bases lying between them. The CDR3 consists of 13 residues. The germline gives CDR1 SEHNR, CDR2 FQNEAQ (reference sequence). The CDR3 region is CASLQTMNTEAFF. CDR3 nucleotide sequence: TGTGCCAGCCTCCAGACAATGAACACTGAAGCTTTCTTT.

This clone showed up just a few times. The rearrangement uses TRBV18 and TRBJ1-5, with D possibly matching TRBD1 (5 bases). The length of the CDR3 is 14 residues. Trimming pared 6 bases from V and 0 bases from J, leaving 9 bases between. Germline CDR1 reads KGHSH; CDR2 reads LQKENI. This chain's CDR3 is CASSIRVSNQPQHF. The CDR3 DNA sequence: TGTGCCAGCTCTATCAGGGTTAGCAATCAGCCCCAGCATTTT.

In its sample, this clone was seen once. V is TRBV11-2 and J is TRBJ2-2; D gene ambiguous. Trimming took off 5 bases at V and 5 bases at J, with 12 bases between the two ends. The length of the CDR3 is 14 residues. From germline, CDR1 is SGHAT and CDR2 FQNNGV. The CDR3 bases are TGTGCCAGCAGCCCTCAGTGGCGGACCGGGGAGCTGTTTTTT. Protein sequence: CASSPQWRTGELFF.

Here the CDR3 reads CASSPPGLAGFGETQYF. DNA of the CDR3: TGTGCCAGCAGCCCCCCGGGACTAGCGGGCTTCGGAGAGACCCAGTACTTC. The chain uses TRBV9 and TRBJ2-5, with 12 bases aligning to TRBD2. After removal of 4 bases from V and 4 bases from J, the junction contained 11 bases not matched to a gene. This CDR3 spans 17 amino acids. Per germline, CDR1 SGDLS and CDR2 YYNGEE. The full variable domain, with the rest looked up from reference TRBV9 and TRBJ2-5, is DSGVTQTPKHLITATGQRVTLRCSPRSGDLSVYWYQQSLDQGLQFLIQYYNGEERAKGNILERFSAQQFPDLHSELNLSSLELGDSALYFCASSPPGLAGFGETQYFGPGTRLLVL.

J is TRBJ1-1 and V is TRBV19; D is unclear. CDR3 length: 12 residues. The germline V gene has CDR1 LNHDA and CDR2 SQIVND (reference sequence). The V and J ends lost 6 bases and 0 bases respectively, with 5 bases between them. The CDR3 DNA reads as TGTGCCAGTAGGGCGGTGAACACTGAAGCTTTCTTT. It encodes CASRAVNTEAFF.

The chain couples TRBV11-3 to TRBJ2-3; D is uncertain. Looked up from germline, CDR1 is SGHNT and CDR2 is YENEEA. V dropped 3 bases and J dropped 4 bases, with 8 bases sitting between them. The CDR3 is 13 amino acids. CDR3 coding DNA: TGTGCCAGCAGCTTTGGCCTCTCAGATACGCAGTATTTT. Amino acid sequence: CASSFGLSDTQYF. The complete variable domain, with remaining parts taken from reference TRBV11-3 and TRBJ2-3, reads EAGVVQSPRYKIIEKKQPVAFWCNPISGHNTLYWYLQNLGQGPELLIRYENEEAVDDSQLPKDRFSAERLKGVDSTLKIQPAELGDSAVYLCASSFGLSDTQYFGPGTRLTVL.

This chain uses TRBV28 with TRBJ1-2, with unresolved D. Germline V CDR1 and CDR2: MDHEN, SYDVKM. Between the trimmed V and J ends, which lost 2 bases and 8 bases, there was a span of 15 bases. CDR3 length: 14 residues. The CDR3 reads CASSLPTPPRGYTF. The DNA of the CDR3 is TGTGCCAGCAGTTTACCTACACCTCCTAGGGGCTACACCTTC.

The chain is built from TRBV27 and TRBJ1-2; 8 positions agree with TRBD1. The CDR3 has 14 residues. The J segment lost 4 bases and the V segment lost 7 bases, leaving 8 bases of the junction unmatched. Germline V gene sequence: CDR1 MNHEY, CDR2 SMNVEV (reference sequence). CDR3 sequence: CASTSLDRGYGYTF. The CDR3, as DNA: TGTGCCAGCACCTCCCTAGACAGGGGCTATGGCTACACCTTC.